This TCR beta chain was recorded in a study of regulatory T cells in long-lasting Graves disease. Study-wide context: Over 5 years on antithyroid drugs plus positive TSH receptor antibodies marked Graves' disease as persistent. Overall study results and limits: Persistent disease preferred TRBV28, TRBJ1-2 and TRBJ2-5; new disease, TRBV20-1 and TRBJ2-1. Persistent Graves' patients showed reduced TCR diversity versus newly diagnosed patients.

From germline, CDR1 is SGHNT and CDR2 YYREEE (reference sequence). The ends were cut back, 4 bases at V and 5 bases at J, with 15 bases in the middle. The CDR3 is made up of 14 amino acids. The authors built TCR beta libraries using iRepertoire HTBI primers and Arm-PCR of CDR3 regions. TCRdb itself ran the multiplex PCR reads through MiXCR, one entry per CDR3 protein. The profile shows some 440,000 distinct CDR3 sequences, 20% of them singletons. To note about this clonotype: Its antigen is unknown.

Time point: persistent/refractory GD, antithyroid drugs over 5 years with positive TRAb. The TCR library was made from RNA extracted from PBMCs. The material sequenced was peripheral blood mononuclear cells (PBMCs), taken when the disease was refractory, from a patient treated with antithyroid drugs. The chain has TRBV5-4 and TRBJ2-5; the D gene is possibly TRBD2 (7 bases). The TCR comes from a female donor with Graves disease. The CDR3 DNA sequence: TGTGCCAGCAGCCCGGTGGGGGGGCTCGAGACCCAGTACTTC. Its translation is CASSPVGGLETQYF. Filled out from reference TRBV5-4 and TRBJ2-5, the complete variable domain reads ETGVTQSPTHLIKTRGQQVTLRCSSQSGHNTVSWYQQALGQGPQFIFQYYREEENGRGNFPPRFSGLQFPNYSSELNVNALELDDSALYLCASSPVGGLETQYFGPGTRLLVL.